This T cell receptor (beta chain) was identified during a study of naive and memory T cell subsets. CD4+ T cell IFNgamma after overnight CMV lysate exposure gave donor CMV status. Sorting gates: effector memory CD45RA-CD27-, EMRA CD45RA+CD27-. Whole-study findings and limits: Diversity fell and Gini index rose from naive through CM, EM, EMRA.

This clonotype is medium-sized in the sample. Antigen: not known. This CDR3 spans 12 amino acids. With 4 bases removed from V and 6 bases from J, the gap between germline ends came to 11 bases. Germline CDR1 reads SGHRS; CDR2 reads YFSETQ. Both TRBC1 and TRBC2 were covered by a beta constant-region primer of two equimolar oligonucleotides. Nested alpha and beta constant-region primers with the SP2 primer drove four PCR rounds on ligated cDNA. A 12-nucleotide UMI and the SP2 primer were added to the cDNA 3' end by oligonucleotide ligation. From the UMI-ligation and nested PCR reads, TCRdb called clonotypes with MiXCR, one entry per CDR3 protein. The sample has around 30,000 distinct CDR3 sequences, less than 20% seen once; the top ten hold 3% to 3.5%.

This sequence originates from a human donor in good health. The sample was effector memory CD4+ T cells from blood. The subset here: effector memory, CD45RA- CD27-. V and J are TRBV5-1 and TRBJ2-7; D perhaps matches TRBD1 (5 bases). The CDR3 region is CASSQYRGEQYF. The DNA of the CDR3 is TGCGCCAGCAGCCAATATAGGGGCGAGCAGTACTTC.